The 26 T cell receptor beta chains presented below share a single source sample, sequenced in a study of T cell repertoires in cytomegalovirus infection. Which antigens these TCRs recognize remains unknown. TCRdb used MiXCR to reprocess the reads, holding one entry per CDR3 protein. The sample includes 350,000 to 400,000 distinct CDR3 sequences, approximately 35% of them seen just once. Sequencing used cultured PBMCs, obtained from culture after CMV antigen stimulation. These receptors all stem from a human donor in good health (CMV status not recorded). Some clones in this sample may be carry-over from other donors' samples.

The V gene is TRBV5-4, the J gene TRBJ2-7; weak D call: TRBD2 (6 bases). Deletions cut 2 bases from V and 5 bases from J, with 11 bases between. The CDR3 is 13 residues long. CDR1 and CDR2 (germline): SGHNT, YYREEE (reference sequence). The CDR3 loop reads CASSFGAGNEQYF. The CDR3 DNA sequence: TGTGCCAGCAGCTTTGGGGCGGGAAACGAGCAGTACTTC.

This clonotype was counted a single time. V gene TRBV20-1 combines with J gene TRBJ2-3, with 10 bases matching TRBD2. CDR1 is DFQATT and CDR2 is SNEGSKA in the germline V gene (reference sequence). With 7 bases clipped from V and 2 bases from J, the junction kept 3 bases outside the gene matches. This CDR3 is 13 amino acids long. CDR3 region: CSVAGGITDTQYF. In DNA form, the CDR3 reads TGCAGTGTAGCGGGAGGCATCACAGATACGCAGTATTTT.

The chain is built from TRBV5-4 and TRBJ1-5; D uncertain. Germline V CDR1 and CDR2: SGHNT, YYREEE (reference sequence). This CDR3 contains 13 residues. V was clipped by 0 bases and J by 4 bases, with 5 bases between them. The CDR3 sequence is CASSLEPNQPQHF. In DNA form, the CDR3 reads TGTGCCAGCAGCTTGGAACCTAATCAGCCCCAGCATTTT.

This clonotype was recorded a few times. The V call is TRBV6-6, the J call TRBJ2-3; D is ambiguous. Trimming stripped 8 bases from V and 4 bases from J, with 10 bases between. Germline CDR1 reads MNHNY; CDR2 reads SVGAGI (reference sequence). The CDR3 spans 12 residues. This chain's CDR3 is CASLTRPDTQYF. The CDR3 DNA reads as TGTGCCAGCTTGACCAGGCCAGATACGCAGTATTTT.

The CDR3 reads CASSLAAWARNTGELFF. CDR3 in DNA: TGTGCCAGCAGTTTGGCAGCCTGGGCCCGAAACACCGGGGAGCTGTTTTTT. This chain uses TRBV27 with TRBJ2-2; no firm D call. The CDR3 consists of 17 residues. Germline CDR1 reads MNHEY; CDR2 reads SMNVEV (reference sequence). V dropped 3 bases and J dropped 2 bases, with 16 bases sitting between them.

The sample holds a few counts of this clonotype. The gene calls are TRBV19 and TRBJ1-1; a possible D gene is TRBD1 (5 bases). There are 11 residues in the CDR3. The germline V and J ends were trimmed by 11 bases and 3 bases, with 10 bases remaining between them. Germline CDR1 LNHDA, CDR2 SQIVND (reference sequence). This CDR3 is CAVQGYTEAFF. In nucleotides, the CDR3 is TGTGCCGTTCAGGGTTACACTGAAGCTTTCTTT.

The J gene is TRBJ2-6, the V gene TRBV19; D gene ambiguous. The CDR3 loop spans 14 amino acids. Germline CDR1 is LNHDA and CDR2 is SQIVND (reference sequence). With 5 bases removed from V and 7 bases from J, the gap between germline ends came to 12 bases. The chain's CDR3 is CASSAATAANVLTF. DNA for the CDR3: TGTGCCAGTAGTGCGGCGACCGCAGCCAACGTCCTGACTTTC.

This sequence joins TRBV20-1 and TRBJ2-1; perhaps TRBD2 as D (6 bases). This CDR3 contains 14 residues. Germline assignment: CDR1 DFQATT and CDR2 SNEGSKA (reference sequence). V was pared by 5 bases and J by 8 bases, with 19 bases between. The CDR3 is CSAPGLLGIDEQFF. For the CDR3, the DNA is TGCAGTGCTCCGGGACTCCTCGGGATCGATGAGCAGTTCTTC.

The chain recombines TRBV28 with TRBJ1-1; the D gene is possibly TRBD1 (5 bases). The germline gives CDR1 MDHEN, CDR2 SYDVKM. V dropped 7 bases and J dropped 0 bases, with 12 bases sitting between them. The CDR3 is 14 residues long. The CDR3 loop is CASILGGVNTEAFF. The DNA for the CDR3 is TGTGCCAGCATCCTCGGGGGGGTGAACACTGAAGCTTTCTTT.

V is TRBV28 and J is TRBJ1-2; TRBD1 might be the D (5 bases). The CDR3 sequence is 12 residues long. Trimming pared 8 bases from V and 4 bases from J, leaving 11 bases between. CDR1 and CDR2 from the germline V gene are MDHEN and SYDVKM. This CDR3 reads CASLGTGYGYTF. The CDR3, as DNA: TGTGCCAGCCTTGGGACGGGCTATGGCTACACCTTC.

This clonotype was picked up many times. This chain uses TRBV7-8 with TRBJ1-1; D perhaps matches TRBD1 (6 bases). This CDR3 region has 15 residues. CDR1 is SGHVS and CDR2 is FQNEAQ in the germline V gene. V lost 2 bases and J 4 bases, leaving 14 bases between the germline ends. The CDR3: CASSLTGGMGTEAFF. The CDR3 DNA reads TGTGCCAGCAGCTTAACGGGGGGCATGGGCACTGAAGCTTTCTTT.

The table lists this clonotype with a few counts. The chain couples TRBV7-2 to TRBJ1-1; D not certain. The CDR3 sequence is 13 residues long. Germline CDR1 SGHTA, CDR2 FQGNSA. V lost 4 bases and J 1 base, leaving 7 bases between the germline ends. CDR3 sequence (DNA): TGTGCCAGCAGCTCGACAAGGAACACTGAAGCTTTCTTT. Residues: CASSSTRNTEAFF.

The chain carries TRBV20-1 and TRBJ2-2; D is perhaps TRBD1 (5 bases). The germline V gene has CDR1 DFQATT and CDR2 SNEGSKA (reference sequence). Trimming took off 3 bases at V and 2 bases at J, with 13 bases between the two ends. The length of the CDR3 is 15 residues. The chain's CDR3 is CSASAQGANTGELFF. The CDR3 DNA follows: TGCAGTGCTAGCGCCCAGGGCGCCAACACCGGGGAGCTGTTTTTT.

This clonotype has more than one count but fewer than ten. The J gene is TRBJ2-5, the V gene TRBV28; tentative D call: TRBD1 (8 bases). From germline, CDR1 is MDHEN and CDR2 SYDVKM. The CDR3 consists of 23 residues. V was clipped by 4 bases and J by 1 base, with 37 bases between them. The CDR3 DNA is TGTGCCAGCAGTTCTAACCTCCCCGGGAGGACAGGGAGAAAATATAGACCCCAAGAGACCCAGTACTTC. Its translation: CASSSNLPGRTGRKYRPQETQYF.

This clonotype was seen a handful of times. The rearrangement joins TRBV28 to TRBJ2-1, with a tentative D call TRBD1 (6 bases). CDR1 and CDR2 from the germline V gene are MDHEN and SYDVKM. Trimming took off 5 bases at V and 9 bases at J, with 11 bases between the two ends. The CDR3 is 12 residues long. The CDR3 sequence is CASSPQGTEQFF. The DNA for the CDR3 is TGTGCCAGCAGTCCACAGGGTACTGAGCAGTTCTTC.

CDR3 protein: CASSHGQGTGEQYF. CDR3 bases: TGCGCCAGCAGCCACGGACAGGGAACGGGAGAGCAGTACTTC. The chain combines TRBV4-1 with TRBJ2-7; 8 bases line up with TRBD1. This CDR3 comprises 14 residues. J gave up 7 bases and V 3 bases, and 8 bases lay outside the gene matches. Per the germline V gene, CDR1 is MGHRA and CDR2 is YSYEKL.

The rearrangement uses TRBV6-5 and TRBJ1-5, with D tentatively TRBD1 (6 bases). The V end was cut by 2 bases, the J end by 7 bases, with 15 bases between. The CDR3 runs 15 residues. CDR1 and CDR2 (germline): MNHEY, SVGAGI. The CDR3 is CASSYGQGQGQPQHF. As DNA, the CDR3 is TGTGCCAGCAGTTACGGGCAGGGCCAGGGGCAGCCCCAGCATTTT.

The CDR3: CASSRALTSGGAKEQYF. The CDR3, as DNA: TGTGCCAGCAGCCGAGCCCTTACTAGCGGCGGGGCTAAAGAGCAGTACTTC. The V call is TRBV6-2 or TRBV6-3, the J call TRBJ2-7, with TRBD2 matching over 8 bases. CDR1 is MNHEY and CDR2 is SVGEGT in the germline V gene. Trimming cost V 6 bases and J 7 bases; bases outside gene matches: 20. This CDR3 has 17 amino acids.

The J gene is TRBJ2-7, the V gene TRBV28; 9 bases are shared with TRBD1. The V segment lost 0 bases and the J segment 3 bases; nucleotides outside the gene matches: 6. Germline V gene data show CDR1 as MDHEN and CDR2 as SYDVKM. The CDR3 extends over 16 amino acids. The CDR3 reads CASSLWEGQGIYEQYF. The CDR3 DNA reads TGTGCCAGCAGTTTATGGGAGGGACAGGGTATCTACGAGCAGTACTTC.

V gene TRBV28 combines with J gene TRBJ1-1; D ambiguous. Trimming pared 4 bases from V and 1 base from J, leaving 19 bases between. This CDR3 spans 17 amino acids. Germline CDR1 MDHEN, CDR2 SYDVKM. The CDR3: CASSSYVRSAKNTEAFF. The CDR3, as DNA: TGTGCCAGCAGTTCCTACGTTCGGTCAGCAAAGAACACTGAAGCTTTCTTT.

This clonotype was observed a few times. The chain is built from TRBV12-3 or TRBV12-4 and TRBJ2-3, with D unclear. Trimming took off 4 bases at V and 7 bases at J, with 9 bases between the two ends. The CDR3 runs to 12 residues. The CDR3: CASSYGTNTQYF. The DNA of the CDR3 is TGTGCCAGCAGTTATGGCACCAATACGCAGTATTTT.

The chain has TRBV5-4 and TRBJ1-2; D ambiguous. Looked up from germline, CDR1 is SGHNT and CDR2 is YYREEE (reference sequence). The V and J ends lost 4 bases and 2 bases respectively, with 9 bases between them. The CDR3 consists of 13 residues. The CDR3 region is CASSNDGNYGYTF. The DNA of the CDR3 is TGTGCCAGCAGCAACGACGGGAACTATGGCTACACCTTC.

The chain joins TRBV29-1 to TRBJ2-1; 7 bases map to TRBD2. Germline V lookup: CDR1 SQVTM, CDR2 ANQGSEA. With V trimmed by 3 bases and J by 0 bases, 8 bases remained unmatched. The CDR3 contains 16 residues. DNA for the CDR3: TGCAGCGTTGAGATTAGCGGGCGCAGCTCCTACAATGAGCAGTTCTTC. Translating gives CSVEISGRSSYNEQFF.

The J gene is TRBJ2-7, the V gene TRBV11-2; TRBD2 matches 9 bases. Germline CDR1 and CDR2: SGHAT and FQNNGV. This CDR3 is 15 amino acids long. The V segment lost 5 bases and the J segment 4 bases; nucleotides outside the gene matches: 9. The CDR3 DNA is TGTGCCAGCAGCGAGGGTCCTAGCGGGGCTTACGAGCAGTACGTC. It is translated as CASSEGPSGAYEQYV.

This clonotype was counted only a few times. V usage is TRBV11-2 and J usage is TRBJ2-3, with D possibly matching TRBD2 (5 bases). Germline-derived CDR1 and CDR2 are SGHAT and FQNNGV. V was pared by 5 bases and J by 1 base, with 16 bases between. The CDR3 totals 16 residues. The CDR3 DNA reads TGTGCCAGCAGCGCCTCCTCTAGCCTGGGCACAGATACGCAGTATTTT. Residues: CASSASSSLGTDTQYF.

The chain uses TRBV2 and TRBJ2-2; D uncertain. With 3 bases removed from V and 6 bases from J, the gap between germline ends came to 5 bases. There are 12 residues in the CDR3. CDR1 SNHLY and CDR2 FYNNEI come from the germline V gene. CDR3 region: CASSEEPGELFF. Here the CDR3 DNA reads TGTGCCAGCAGTGAGGAACCCGGGGAGCTGTTTTTT.